The clone carrying this TCR beta chain has only one observation. The data were taken from a study of T cell changes during pregnancy in multiple sclerosis. Germline values: CDR1 MNHEY, CDR2 SMNVEV (reference sequence). The trim removed 4 bases at V and 2 bases at J, leaving 5 bases unmatched. This CDR3 spans 17 amino acids. The protocol was immunoSEQ multiplex PCR, while the TCRdb copy is restricted to in-frame clones and leaves out a portion. Found here are more than 45,000 clones, 94% of them singletons; the top ten hold 0.4% to 0.55%. The specimen was CD4+ T cells from peripheral blood mononuclear cells, collected in the first trimester of pregnancy. This chain connects TRBV27 to TRBJ2-3, with 14 bases identical to TRBD2. The clonotype was recovered from a female donor with multiple sclerosis, enrolled in a pregnancy study. DNA of the CDR3: TGTGCCAGCAGTTCAGGACTAGCGGGGGGCTACACAGATACGCAGTATTTT. Translation: CASSSGLAGGYTDTQYF.